The 14 T cell receptor beta chains presented below share a single source sample, sequenced in a study of T cells in Graves' hyperthyroidism and ophthalmopathy. The investigators amplified TCR beta CDR3 regions from RNA transcripts. First-round RT-PCR of the TCR CDR3 relied on the HTBI primer set. TCRdb ran MiXCR on the multiplex PCR reads and lists one entry per CDR3 protein. The sample has 370,000 or so distinct CDR3 sequences; approximately 13% are singletons. What was sequenced was blood. The receptors originated from a man aged 30-40 years with Graves' hyperthyroidism that later progressed to Graves' ophthalmopathy.

This clonotype came up a few times. The chain carries TRBV7-6 and TRBJ2-1, with D uncertain. Trimming pared 4 bases from V and 9 bases from J, leaving 13 bases between. The CDR3 runs 13 residues. Germline V gene data show CDR1 as SGHVS and CDR2 as FNYEAQ. As DNA, the CDR3 is TGTGCCAGCAGCTCCGGAAGGTTGGTTGAGCAGTTCTTC. It codes for CASSSGRLVEQFF.

J is TRBJ2-1 and V is TRBV4-2, with 11 bases identical to TRBD1. The length of the CDR3 is 18 residues. With 0 bases clipped from V and 6 bases from J, the junction kept 10 bases outside the gene matches. Germline V CDR1 and CDR2: LGHNA, YNFKEQ. In DNA form, the CDR3 reads TGTGCCAGCAGCCAAGATAGGGGCGGACAGGGGGCTGTCAATGAGCAGTTCTTC. It specifies CASSQDRGGQGAVNEQFF.

This clonotype was recorded many times. The rearrangement links TRBV6-2 or TRBV6-3 to TRBJ1-5; the D gene is possibly TRBD1 (6 bases). CDR3 size: 16 residues. CDR1 is MNHEY and CDR2 is SVGEGT in the germline V gene. The V end was cut by 0 bases, the J end by 1 base, with 10 bases between. CDR3 loop: CASSYSSQGSNQPQHF. CDR3 DNA: TGTGCCAGCAGTTACTCGAGTCAGGGGAGCAATCAGCCCCAGCATTTT.

This clonotype has ten or more counts. The genes are TRBV2 and TRBJ1-1; D unclear. This CDR3 is built from 13 residues. Germline-derived CDR1 and CDR2 are SNHLY and FYNNEI. The germline V and J ends were trimmed by 1 base and 2 bases, with 5 bases remaining between them. The DNA of the CDR3 is TGTGCCAGCAGTGAAGAGGACAACACTGAAGCTTTCTTT. This codes for CASSEEDNTEAFF.

This clonotype was seen many times. CDR3 amino acids: CASSLAPGLATDTQYF. The DNA of the CDR3 is TGTGCCAGCAGCTTAGCACCGGGACTAGCGACAGATACGCAGTATTTT. The chain links TRBV7-9 to TRBJ2-3, with TRBD2 matching 10 bases. The length of the CDR3 is 16 residues. After removal of 0 bases from V and 3 bases from J, the junction contained 3 bases not matched to a gene. CDR1 and CDR2 (germline): SEHNR, FQNEAQ (reference sequence).

This clonotype was seen ten or more times. The chain is built from TRBV20-1 and TRBJ2-3; the D gene is possibly TRBD2 (6 bases). Germline V gene lookup returns CDR1 DFQATT and CDR2 SNEGSKA (reference sequence). CDR3 size: 15 residues. Between the trimmed V and J ends, which lost 5 bases and 0 bases, there was a span of 15 bases. The CDR3 DNA reads as TGCAGTGCTCCTCGACTAGAGCCGAGCACAGATACGCAGTATTTT. Protein sequence: CSAPRLEPSTDTQYF.

The chain links TRBV9 to TRBJ2-7; D is perhaps TRBD1 (7 bases). The CDR3 contains 16 residues. Germline loops: CDR1 SGDLS, CDR2 YYNGEE. Trimming pared 0 bases from V and 3 bases from J, leaving 16 bases between. The CDR3 spells CASSVVGGGSLYEQYF. CDR3 coding DNA: TGTGCCAGCAGCGTAGTAGGAGGGGGCAGCCTCTACGAGCAGTACTTC.

At least ten counts were recorded for this clonotype. At one end the junction does not follow the germline gene, possibly because of a read error. This chain joins TRBV7-2 and TRBJ1-5; D gene unclear. The CDR3 extends over 15 amino acids. The germline V gene encodes CDR1 SGHTA and CDR2 FQGNSA. The CDR3 DNA reads TGTGCCAGCAGTTTAGTGGGTAATAGCAATCAGCCCCAGCATTTT. This sequence encodes CASSLVGNSNQPQHF.

The gene calls are TRBV6-5 and TRBJ2-3, with 12 bases that match TRBD2. The CDR3 length is 18 residues. Per the germline V gene, CDR1 is MNHEY and CDR2 is SVGAGI. V was pared by 2 bases and J by 3 bases, with 9 bases of the junction left unmatched. The CDR3 loop is CASSYPPSGGVSTDTQYF. DNA for the CDR3: TGTGCCAGCAGTTACCCTCCTAGCGGGGGGGTTTCTACAGATACGCAGTATTTT.

This clonotype has a handful of counts. The rearrangement links TRBV29-1 to TRBJ1-1; D is ambiguous. V shed 6 bases and J shed 6 bases, with 17 bases lying between them. This CDR3 contains 13 residues. Germline V gives CDR1 SQVTM, CDR2 ANQGSEA. In nucleotides, the CDR3 is TGCAGCGTCGCCCGGGAGTCTCGCGCTGAAGCTTTCTTT. Amino acid sequence: CSVARESRAEAFF.

The sample holds many counts of this clonotype. The CDR3 reads CASSSVVQGAYEQYF. The CDR3 coding sequence is TGTGCCAGCAGCTCGGTGGTGCAGGGGGCCTACGAGCAGTACTTC. The rearrangement links TRBV11-2 to TRBJ2-7; 7 bases agree with TRBD1. Germline CDR1 is SGHAT and CDR2 is FQNNGV. The length of the CDR3 is 15 residues. J gave up 2 bases and V 4 bases, and 8 bases lay outside the gene matches.

The V and J genes are TRBV7-2 and TRBJ2-2; D remains unclear. Germline values: CDR1 SGHTA, CDR2 FQGNSA. This CDR3 contains 15 residues. The ends were cut back, 3 bases at V and 5 bases at J, with 13 bases in the middle. CDR3 sequence (DNA): TGTGCCAGCAGCTTTTACAGACAAGAAACCGGGGAGCTGTTTTTT. Translation gives CASSFYRQETGELFF.

J is TRBJ2-3 and V is TRBV6-5, with 13 positions matching TRBD2. CDR1 and CDR2 from the germline V gene are MNHEY and SVGAGI. Germline trimming cut 4 bases from V and 1 base from J; bases unmatched to any gene: 2. The CDR3 is 16 amino acids. CDR3 nucleotide sequence: TGTGCCAGCAGTTCAGGGACTAGCGGGGGCACAGATACGCAGTATTTT. Its translation is CASSSGTSGGTDTQYF.

This clonotype was detected ten times or more. The V gene is TRBV5-6, the J gene TRBJ1-2; no definite D call. V lost 0 bases and J 2 bases, leaving 8 bases between the germline ends. The CDR3 is made up of 14 amino acids. The germline CDR1 and CDR2 sequences are SGHDT and YYEEEE. This CDR3 reads CASSLGRLNYGYTF. DNA for the CDR3: TGTGCCAGCAGCTTGGGGAGACTGAACTATGGCTACACCTTC.